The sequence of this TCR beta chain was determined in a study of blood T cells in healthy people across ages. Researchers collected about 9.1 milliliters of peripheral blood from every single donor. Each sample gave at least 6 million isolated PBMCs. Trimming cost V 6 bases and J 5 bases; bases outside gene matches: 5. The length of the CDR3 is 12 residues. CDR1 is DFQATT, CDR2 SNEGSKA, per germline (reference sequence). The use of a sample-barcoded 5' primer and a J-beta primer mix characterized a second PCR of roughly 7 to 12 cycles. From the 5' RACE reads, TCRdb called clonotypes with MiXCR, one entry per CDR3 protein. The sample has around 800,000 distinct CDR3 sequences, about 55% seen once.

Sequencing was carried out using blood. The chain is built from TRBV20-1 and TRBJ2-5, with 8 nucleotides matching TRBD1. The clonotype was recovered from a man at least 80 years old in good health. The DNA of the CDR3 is TGCAGTGCCCCGGGGGACAGGGAGACCCAGTACTTC. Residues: CSAPGDRETQYF.